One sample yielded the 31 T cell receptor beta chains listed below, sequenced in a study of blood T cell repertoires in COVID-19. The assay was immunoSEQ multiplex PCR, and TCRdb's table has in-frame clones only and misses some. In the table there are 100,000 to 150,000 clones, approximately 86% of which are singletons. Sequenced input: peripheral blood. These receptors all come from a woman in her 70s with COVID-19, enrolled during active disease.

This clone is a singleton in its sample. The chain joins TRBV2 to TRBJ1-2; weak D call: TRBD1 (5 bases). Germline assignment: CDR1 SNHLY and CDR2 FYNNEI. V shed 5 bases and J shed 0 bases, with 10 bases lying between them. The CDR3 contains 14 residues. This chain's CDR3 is CASSFQGANYGYTF. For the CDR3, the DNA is TGTGCCAGCAGTTTCCAGGGTGCTAACTATGGCTACACCTTC. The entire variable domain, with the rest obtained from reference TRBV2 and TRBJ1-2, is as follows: EPEVTQTPSHQVTQMGQEVILRCVPISNHLYFYWYRQILGQKVEFLVSFYNNEISEKSEIFDDQFSVERPDGSNFTLKIRSTKLEDSAMYFCASSFQGANYGYTFGSGTRLTVV.

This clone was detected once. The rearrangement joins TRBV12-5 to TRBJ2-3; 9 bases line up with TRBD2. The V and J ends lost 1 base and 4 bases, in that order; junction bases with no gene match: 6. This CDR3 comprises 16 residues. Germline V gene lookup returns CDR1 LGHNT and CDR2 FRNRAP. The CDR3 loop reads CASGLGSGGWADTQYF. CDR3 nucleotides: TGTGCTAGTGGTTTGGGTAGCGGGGGATGGGCAGATACGCAGTATTTT.

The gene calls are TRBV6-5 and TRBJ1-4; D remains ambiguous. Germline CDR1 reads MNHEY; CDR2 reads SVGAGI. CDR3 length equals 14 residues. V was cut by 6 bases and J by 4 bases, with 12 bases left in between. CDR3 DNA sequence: TGTGCCAGCAGGACATCTGGAGGTAATGAAAAACTGTTTTTT. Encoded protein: CASRTSGGNEKLFF.

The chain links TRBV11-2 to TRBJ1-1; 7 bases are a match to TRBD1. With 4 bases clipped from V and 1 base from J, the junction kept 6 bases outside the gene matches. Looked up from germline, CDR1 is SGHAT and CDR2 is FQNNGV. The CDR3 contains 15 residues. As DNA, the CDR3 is TGTGCCAGCAGCTCCTCGGACAGGCAGAACACTGAAGCTTTCTTT. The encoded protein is CASSSSDRQNTEAFF.

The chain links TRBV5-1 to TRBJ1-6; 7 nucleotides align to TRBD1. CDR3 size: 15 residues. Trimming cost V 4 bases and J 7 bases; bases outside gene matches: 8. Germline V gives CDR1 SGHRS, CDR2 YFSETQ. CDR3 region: CASSPDRAGNSPLHF. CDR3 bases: TGCGCCAGCAGCCCTGACAGGGCTGGGAATTCACCCCTCCACTTT.

This CDR3 reads CASSPADSQGNEQYF. The CDR3 region has the DNA TGTGCCAGCAGCCCGGCGGACTCCCAGGGGAACGAGCAGTACTTC. The chain is built from TRBV4-2 and TRBJ2-7, with D tentatively TRBD1 (6 bases). The V gene's germline CDR1 is LGHNA and CDR2 YNFKEQ. V lost 4 bases to trimming and J lost 5 bases, with 18 bases between them. CDR3 length: 15 amino acids.

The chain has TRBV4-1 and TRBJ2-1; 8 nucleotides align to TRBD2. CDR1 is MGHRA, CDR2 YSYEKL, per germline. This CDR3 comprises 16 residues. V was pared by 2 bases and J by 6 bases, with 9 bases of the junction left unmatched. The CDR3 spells CASSQPSGGPPNEQFF. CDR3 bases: TGCGCCAGCAGCCAACCGAGCGGGGGACCACCCAATGAGCAGTTCTTC.

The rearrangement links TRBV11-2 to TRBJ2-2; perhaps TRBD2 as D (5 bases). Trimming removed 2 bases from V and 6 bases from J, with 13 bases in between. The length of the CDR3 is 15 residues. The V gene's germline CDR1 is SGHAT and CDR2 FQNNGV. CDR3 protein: CASSLYQGSPGELFF. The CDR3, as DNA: TGTGCCAGCAGCTTATACCAAGGGAGCCCCGGGGAGCTGTTTTTT.

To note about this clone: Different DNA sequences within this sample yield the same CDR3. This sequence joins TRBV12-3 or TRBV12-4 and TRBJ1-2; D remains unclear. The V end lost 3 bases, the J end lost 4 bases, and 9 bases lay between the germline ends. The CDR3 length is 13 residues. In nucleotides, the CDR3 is TGTGCCAGCAGTTTGGGCAGCTCCTATGGCTACACCTTC. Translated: CASSLGSSYGYTF.

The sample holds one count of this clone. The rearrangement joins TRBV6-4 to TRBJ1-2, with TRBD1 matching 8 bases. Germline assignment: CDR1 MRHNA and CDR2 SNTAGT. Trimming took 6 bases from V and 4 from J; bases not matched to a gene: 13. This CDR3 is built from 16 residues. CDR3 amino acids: CASSRLTGQGPYGYTF. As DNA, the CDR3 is TGTGCCAGCAGCAGATTAACCGGACAGGGTCCCTATGGCTACACCTTC.

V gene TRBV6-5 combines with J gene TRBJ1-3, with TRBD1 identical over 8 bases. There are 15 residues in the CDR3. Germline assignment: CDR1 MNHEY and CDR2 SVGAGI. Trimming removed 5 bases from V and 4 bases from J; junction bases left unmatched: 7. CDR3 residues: CASSTTQGAGNTIYF. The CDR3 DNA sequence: TGTGCCAGCAGTACGACCCAGGGGGCGGGAAACACCATATATTTT.

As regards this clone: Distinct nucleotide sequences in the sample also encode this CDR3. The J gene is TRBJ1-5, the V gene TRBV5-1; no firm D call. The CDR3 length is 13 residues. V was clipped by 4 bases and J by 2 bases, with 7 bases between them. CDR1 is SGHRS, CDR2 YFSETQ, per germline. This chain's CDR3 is CASSPQGNQPQHF. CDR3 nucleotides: TGCGCCAGCAGCCCCCAGGGCAATCAGCCCCAGCATTTT.

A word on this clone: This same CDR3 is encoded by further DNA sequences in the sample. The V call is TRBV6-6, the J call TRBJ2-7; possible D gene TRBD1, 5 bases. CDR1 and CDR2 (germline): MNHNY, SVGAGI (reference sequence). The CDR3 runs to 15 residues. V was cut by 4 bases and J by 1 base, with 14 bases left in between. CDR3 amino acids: CASSSTGFRSYEQYF. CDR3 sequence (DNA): TGTGCCAGCAGTTCCACAGGTTTTAGATCCTACGAGCAGTACTTC.

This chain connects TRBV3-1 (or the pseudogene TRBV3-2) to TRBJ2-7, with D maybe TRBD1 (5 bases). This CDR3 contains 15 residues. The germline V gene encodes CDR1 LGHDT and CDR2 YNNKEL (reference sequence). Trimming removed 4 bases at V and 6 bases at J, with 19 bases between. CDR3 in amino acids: CASSRTTGSGSEQYF. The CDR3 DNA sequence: TGTGCCAGCAGCCGAACTACAGGATCTGGTAGCGAGCAGTACTTC.

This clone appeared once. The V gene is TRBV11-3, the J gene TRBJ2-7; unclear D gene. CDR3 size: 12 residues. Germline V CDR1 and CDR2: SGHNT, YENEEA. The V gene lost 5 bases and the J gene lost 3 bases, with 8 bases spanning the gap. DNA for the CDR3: TGTGCCAGCAGCGCCAACAGCTACGAGCAGTACTTC. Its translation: CASSANSYEQYF.

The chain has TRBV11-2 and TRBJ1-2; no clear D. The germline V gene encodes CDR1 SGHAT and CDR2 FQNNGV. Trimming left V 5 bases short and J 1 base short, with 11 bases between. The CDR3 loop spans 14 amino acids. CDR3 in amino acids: CASSEDNFNYGYTF. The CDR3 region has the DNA TGTGCCAGCAGCGAAGACAACTTTAACTATGGCTACACCTTC. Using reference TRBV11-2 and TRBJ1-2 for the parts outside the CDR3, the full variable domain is EAGVAQSPRYKIIEKRQSVAFWCNPISGHATLYWYQQILGQGPKLLIQFQNNGVVDDSQLPKDRFSAERLKGVDSTLKIQPAKLEDSAVYLCASSEDNFNYGYTFGSGTRLTVV.

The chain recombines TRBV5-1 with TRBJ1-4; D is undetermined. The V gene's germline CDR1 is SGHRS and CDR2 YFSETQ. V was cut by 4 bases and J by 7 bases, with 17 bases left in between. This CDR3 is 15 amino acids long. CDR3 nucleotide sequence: TGCGCCAGCAGCCCAACCCTCGTTGGGAGTGAAAAACTGTTTTTT. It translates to CASSPTLVGSEKLFF.

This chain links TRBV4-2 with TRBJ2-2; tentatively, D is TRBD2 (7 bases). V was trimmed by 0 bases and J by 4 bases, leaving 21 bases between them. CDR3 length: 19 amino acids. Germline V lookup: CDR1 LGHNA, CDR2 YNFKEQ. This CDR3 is CASSQDQPTGGRGTGELFF. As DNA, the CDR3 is TGTGCCAGCAGCCAAGATCAGCCCACGGGGGGCCGGGGCACCGGGGAGCTGTTTTTT.

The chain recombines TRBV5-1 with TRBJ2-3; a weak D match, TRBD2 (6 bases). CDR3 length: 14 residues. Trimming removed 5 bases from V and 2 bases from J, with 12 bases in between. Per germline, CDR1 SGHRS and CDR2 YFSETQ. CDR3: CASSRTGDTDTQYF. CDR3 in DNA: TGCGCCAGCAGTAGGACGGGAGACACAGATACGCAGTATTTT. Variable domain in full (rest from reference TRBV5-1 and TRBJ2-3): KAGVTQTPRYLIKTRGQQVTLSCSPISGHRSVSWYQQTPGQGLQFLFEYFSETQRNKGNFPGRFSGRQFSNSRSEMNVSTLELGDSALYLCASSRTGDTDTQYFGPGTRLTVL.

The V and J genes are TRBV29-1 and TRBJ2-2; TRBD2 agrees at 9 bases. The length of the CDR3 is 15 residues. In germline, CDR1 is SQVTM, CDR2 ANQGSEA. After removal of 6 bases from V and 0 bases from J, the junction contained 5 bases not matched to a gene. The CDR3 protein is CSVTTSGANTGELFF. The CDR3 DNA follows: TGCAGCGTAACGACTAGCGGAGCGAACACCGGGGAGCTGTTTTTT.

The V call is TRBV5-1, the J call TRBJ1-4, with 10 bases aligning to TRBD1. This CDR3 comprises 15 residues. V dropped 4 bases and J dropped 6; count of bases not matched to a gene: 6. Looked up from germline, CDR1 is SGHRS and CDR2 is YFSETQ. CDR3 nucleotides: TGCGCCAGCAGCACCAAGACAGGGGGCGATGAAAAACTGTTTTTT. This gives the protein CASSTKTGGDEKLFF. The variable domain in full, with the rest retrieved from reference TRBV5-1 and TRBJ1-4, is KAGVTQTPRYLIKTRGQQVTLSCSPISGHRSVSWYQQTPGQGLQFLFEYFSETQRNKGNFPGRFSGRQFSNSRSEMNVSTLELGDSALYLCASSTKTGGDEKLFFGSGTQLSVL.

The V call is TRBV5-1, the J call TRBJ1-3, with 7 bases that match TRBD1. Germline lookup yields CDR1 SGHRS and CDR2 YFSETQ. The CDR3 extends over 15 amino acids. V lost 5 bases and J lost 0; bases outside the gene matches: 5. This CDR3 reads CASRVAGGSGNTIYF. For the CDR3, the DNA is TGCGCCAGCAGGGTGGCAGGGGGCTCTGGAAACACCATATATTTT.

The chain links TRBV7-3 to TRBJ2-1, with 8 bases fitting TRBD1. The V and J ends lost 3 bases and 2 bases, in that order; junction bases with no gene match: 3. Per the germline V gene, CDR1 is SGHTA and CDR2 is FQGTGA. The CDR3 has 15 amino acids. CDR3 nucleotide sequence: TGTGCCAGCAGCTTCGGACAGGGCACCTACAATGAGCAGTTCTTC. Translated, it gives CASSFGQGTYNEQFF.

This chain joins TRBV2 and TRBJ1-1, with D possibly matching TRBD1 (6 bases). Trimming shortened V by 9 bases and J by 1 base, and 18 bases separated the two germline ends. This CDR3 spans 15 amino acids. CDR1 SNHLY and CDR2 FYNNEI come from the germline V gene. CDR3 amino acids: CASNSPGQANTEAFF. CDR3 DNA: TGTGCCAGTAATTCGCCGGGACAAGCGAACACTGAAGCTTTCTTT.

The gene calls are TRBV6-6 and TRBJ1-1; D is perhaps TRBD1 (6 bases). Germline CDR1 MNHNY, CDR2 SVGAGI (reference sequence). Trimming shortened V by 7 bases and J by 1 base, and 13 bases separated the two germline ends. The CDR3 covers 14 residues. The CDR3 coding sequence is TGTGCCAGCACCACGGGACACTCGAACACTGAAGCTTTCTTT. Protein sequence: CASTTGHSNTEAFF.

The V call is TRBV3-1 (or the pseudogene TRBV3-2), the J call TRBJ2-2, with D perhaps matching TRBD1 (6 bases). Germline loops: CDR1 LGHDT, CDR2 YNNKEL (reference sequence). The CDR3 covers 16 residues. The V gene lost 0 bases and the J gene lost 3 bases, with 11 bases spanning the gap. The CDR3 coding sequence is TGTGCCAGCAGCCAAGACAGGGGACAATACACCGGGGAGCTGTTTTTT. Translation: CASSQDRGQYTGELFF.

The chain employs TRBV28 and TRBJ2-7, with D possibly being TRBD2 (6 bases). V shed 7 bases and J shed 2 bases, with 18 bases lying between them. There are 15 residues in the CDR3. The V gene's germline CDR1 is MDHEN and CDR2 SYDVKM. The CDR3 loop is CASKSRGLLTYEQYF. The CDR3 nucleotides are TGTGCCAGCAAAAGCCGGGGACTCTTGACCTACGAGCAGTACTTC.

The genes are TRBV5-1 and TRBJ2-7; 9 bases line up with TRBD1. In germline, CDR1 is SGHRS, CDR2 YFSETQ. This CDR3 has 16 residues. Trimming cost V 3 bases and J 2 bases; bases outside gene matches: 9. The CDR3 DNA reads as TGCGCCAGCAGCTCCGGTCTGGACAGGGGAACCTACGAGCAGTACTTC. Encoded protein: CASSSGLDRGTYEQYF.

The CDR3: CAWRSGGGLLNTEAFF. The CDR3 bases are TGTGCCTGGAGGAGCGGGGGGGGCCTTTTGAACACTGAAGCTTTCTTT. The rearrangement uses TRBV30 and TRBJ1-1; D possibly corresponds to TRBD1 (6 bases). Germline CDR1 reads GTSNPN; CDR2 reads SVGIG (reference sequence). This CDR3 has 16 amino acids. V lost 3 bases and J lost 0, with 17 bases in between.

CDR3 residues: CASSSRLAGGPNEQFF. CDR3 nucleotide sequence: TGTGCCAGCAGCTCCCGACTAGCGGGGGGGCCAAATGAGCAGTTCTTC. The gene calls are TRBV11-2 and TRBJ2-1; 14 bases are a match to TRBD2. J was trimmed by 7 bases and V by 4 bases; bases with no gene match: 6. Germline V CDR1 and CDR2: SGHAT, FQNNGV. The CDR3 is 16 amino acids.

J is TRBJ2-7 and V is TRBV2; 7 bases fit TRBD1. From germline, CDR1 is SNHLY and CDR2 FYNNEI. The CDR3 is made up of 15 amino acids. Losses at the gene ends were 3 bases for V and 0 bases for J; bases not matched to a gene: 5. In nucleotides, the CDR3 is TGTGCCAGCAGTGAGGGGACAGCGAACTCCTACGAGCAGTACTTC. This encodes CASSEGTANSYEQYF.